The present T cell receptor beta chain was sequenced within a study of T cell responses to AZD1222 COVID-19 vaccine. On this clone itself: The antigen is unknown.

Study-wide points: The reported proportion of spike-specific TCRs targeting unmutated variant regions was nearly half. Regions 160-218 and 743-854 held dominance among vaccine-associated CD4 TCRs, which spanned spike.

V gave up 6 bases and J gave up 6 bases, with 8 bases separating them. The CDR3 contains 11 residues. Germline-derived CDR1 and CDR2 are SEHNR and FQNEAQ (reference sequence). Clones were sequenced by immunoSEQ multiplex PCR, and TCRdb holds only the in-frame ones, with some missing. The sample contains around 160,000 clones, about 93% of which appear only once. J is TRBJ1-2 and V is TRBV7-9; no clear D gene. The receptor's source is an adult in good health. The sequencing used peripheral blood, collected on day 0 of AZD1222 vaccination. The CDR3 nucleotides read TGTGCCAGCAGGTCCACAGATGGCTACACCTTC. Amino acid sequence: CASRSTDGYTF.